The next 25 T cell receptor beta chains were all read from a single sample in a study of sequential checkpoint blockade in melanoma. Some clones are missing from TCRdb's copy, which holds only in-frame ones; the method was immunoSEQ multiplex PCR. The sample yields 15,000 to 20,000 clones, around 67% seen once. Treatment specified: randomized to nivolumab then ipilimumab (arm A) or the reverse (arm B). This specimen consisted of CD8+ T cells sorted from blood (inferred from file names), obtained from a patient given nivolumab and ipilimumab in sequence. These receptors were taken from a human donor with melanoma.

This chain links TRBV7-9 with TRBJ1-1; 7 positions match TRBD1. The CDR3 has 15 residues. V shed 8 bases, J shed 1 base, and the junction held 10 bases outside the gene matches. Looked up from germline, CDR1 is SEHNR and CDR2 is FQNEAQ (reference sequence). CDR3 nucleotides: TGTGCCAGCGGGAGACAGGGATCGGCGAACACTGAAGCTTTCTTT. The encoded protein is CASGRQGSANTEAFF.

This clone showed up just a few times. CDR3 DNA sequence: TGTGCCAGCAGTTACTCGTCCCCGAGAGATACGCAGTATTTT. It specifies CASSYSSPRDTQYF. The V and J genes are TRBV6-6 and TRBJ2-3; D gene uncertain. The CDR3 runs to 14 residues. Germline assignment: CDR1 MNHNY and CDR2 SVGAGI (reference sequence). V lost 0 bases, J lost 5 bases, and 9 bases lay in between.

The chain uses TRBV5-1 and TRBJ2-4; a possible D gene is TRBD2 (6 bases). Per the germline V gene, CDR1 is SGHRS and CDR2 is YFSETQ. V was pared by 5 bases and J by 8 bases, with 14 bases between. CDR3 length equals 13 residues. CDR3 loop: CASRPGTGDIQYF. The CDR3, as DNA: TGCGCCAGCAGGCCCGGGACGGGGGACATTCAGTACTTC.

This chain connects TRBV28 to TRBJ1-1; tentatively, D is TRBD1 (5 bases). Per germline, CDR1 MDHEN and CDR2 SYDVKM. The CDR3 loop spans 16 amino acids. The V end was cut by 3 bases, the J end by 4 bases, with 18 bases between. CDR3 coding DNA: TGTGCCAGCAGTTTTTGGGGGGGGAATGGTATCACTGAAGCTTTCTTT. Translating gives CASSFWGGNGITEAFF.

V gene TRBV28 combines with J gene TRBJ2-7; 10 bases match TRBD2. This CDR3 contains 18 residues. In germline, CDR1 is MDHEN, CDR2 SYDVKM. V lost 5 bases and J lost 4; bases outside the gene matches: 17. CDR3 region: CASSTDRLPSGSNYEQYF. For the CDR3, the DNA is TGTGCCAGCAGTACCGACAGGTTACCTAGCGGGAGTAATTACGAGCAGTACTTC.

The chain couples TRBV7-2 to TRBJ2-7; 10 nucleotides align to TRBD1. Germline V lookup: CDR1 SGHTA, CDR2 FQGNSA. There are 14 residues in the CDR3. With V trimmed by 5 bases and J by 6 bases, 7 bases remained unmatched. The CDR3 spells CASSPGQGSREQYF. The DNA of the CDR3 is TGTGCCAGCAGCCCGGGACAGGGGAGTCGCGAGCAGTACTTC.

This clone showed up just a few times. V and J are TRBV11-3 and TRBJ2-5; 7 bases are shared with TRBD2. Per germline, CDR1 SGHNT and CDR2 YENEEA. J gave up 2 bases and V 5 bases, and 8 bases lay outside the gene matches. The CDR3 has 15 residues. The CDR3 here is CASSLRDGGQETQYF. The DNA for the CDR3 is TGTGCCAGCAGCCTGAGGGACGGGGGGCAAGAGACCCAGTACTTC. The entire variable domain, with the rest obtained from reference TRBV11-3 and TRBJ2-5, is as follows: EAGVVQSPRYKIIEKKQPVAFWCNPISGHNTLYWYLQNLGQGPELLIRYENEEAVDDSQLPKDRFSAERLKGVDSTLKIQPAELGDSAVYLCASSLRDGGQETQYFGPGTRLLVL.

The chain couples TRBV19 to TRBJ2-1; D is perhaps TRBD2 (7 bases). The CDR3 loop spans 16 amino acids. The ends were cut back, 3 bases at V and 2 bases at J, with 14 bases in the middle. Germline V gives CDR1 LNHDA, CDR2 SQIVND (reference sequence). DNA of the CDR3: TGTGCCAGTAGTATCGGGCCGGGGGGCGCCTACAATGAGCAGTTCTTC. Translating gives CASSIGPGGAYNEQFF. The whole variable domain, filled in from reference TRBV19 and TRBJ2-1, reads DGGITQSPKYLFRKEGQNVTLSCEQNLNHDAMYWYRQDPGQGLRLIYYSQIVNDFQKGDIAEGYSVSREKKESFPLTVTSAQKNPTAFYLCASSIGPGGAYNEQFFGPGTRLTVL.

This chain links TRBV6-5 with TRBJ1-2; 9 nucleotides agree with TRBD1. The CDR3 covers 14 residues. The V gene's germline CDR1 is MNHEY and CDR2 SVGAGI. The junction had 3 bases not matched to a gene; V was cut back by 6 bases and J by 1 base. In nucleotides, the CDR3 is TGTGCCAGCAGAGAGGACAGGGGTAACTATGGCTACACCTTC. This translates into CASREDRGNYGYTF.

This chain uses TRBV7-9 with TRBJ2-2, with D possibly being TRBD2 (5 bases). Trimming took off 5 bases at V and 0 bases at J, with 22 bases between the two ends. The length of the CDR3 is 19 residues. CDR1 is SEHNR, CDR2 FQNEAQ, per germline (reference sequence). CDR3 DNA sequence: TGTGCCAGCAGCCCACCAACCGGCCTGACGGACTCGAACACCGGGGAGCTGTTTTTT. Encoded protein: CASSPPTGLTDSNTGELFF.

The chain uses TRBV7-9 and TRBJ2-2, with TRBD2 identical over 13 bases. The ends lost 5 bases at V and 2 bases at J; junction bases unmatched: 2. The CDR3 covers 16 residues. The germline gives CDR1 SEHNR, CDR2 FQNEAQ (reference sequence). Written as DNA, the CDR3 is TGTGCCAGCAGCCGGACTAGCGGGGGCAACACCGGGGAGCTGTTTTTT. This sequence encodes CASSRTSGGNTGELFF. Filled out from reference TRBV7-9 and TRBJ2-2, the complete variable domain reads DTGVSQNPRHKITKRGQNVTFRCDPISEHNRLYWYRQTLGQGPEFLTYFQNEAQLEKSRLLSDRFSAERPKGSFSTLEIQRTEQGDSAMYLCASSRTSGGNTGELFFGEGSRLTVL.

V and J are TRBV19 and TRBJ2-7; D not certain. Germline values: CDR1 LNHDA, CDR2 SQIVND (reference sequence). This CDR3 has 14 residues. Trimming left V 2 bases short and J 0 bases short, with 8 bases between. CDR3 in amino acids: CASSITSSSYEQYF. In DNA form, the CDR3 reads TGTGCCAGTAGTATAACCTCGAGCTCCTACGAGCAGTACTTC.

V is TRBV5-8 and J is TRBJ2-7, with 14 bases identical to TRBD2. Trimming took 3 bases from V and 3 from J; bases not matched to a gene: 5. Germline V gene data show CDR1 as SGHTS and CDR2 as YDEGEE. The CDR3 loop spans 16 amino acids. Here the CDR3 reads CASSSQGLAGDYEQYF. CDR3 sequence (DNA): TGTGCCAGCAGCTCCCAGGGACTAGCGGGAGACTACGAGCAGTACTTC.

The chain is built from TRBV7-9 and TRBJ1-1; 7 positions agree with TRBD1. V was pared by 5 bases and J by 0 bases, with 9 bases of the junction left unmatched. The CDR3 is 16 amino acids. The V gene's germline CDR1 is SEHNR and CDR2 FQNEAQ (reference sequence). In DNA form, the CDR3 reads TGTGCCAGCAGCCATCGCAGGGGGATCATGAACACTGAAGCTTTCTTT. It codes for CASSHRRGIMNTEAFF.

V gene TRBV19 combines with J gene TRBJ2-4; 10 bases map to TRBD1. Germline loops: CDR1 LNHDA, CDR2 SQIVND (reference sequence). After removal of 3 bases from V and 12 bases from J, the junction contained 8 bases not matched to a gene. The CDR3 spans 14 residues. The CDR3 loop is CASSIDRQGASQYF. CDR3 bases: TGTGCCAGTAGTATTGACCGACAGGGGGCGAGTCAGTACTTC.

This clone has only a few counts. The V call is TRBV13, the J call TRBJ2-7, with 8 positions matching TRBD2. J lost 0 bases, V lost 6 bases, and 4 bases had no gene match. The CDR3 is 14 amino acids. In germline, CDR1 is PRHDT, CDR2 FYEKMQ (reference sequence). CDR3 DNA sequence: TGTGCCAGCAGTTCCGGGACTAGCTCCTACGAGCAGTACTTC. Its protein is CASSSGTSSYEQYF.

The chain is built from TRBV4-1 and TRBJ2-7; 7 nucleotides agree with TRBD1. The CDR3 is 15 amino acids. Germline V CDR1 and CDR2: MGHRA, YSYEKL. V shed 3 bases and J 0 bases; nucleotides not matched to a gene: 5. CDR3 region: CASSQQGQSSYEQYF. CDR3 bases: TGCGCCAGCAGCCAGCAGGGACAGTCCTCCTACGAGCAGTACTTC.

The chain links TRBV27 to TRBJ2-7, with D tentatively TRBD1 (6 bases). Germline CDR1 MNHEY, CDR2 SMNVEV (reference sequence). CDR3 length: 13 amino acids. Trimming shortened V by 8 bases and J by 0 bases, and 11 bases separated the two germline ends. CDR3 loop: CASRDIGSYEQYF. The DNA of the CDR3 is TGTGCCAGCCGGGACATAGGCTCCTACGAGCAGTACTTC.

In its sample, this clone was seen a few times. The genes are TRBV5-1 and TRBJ1-2; a possible D gene is TRBD1 (5 bases). The V end lost 5 bases, the J end lost 0 bases, and 17 bases lay between the germline ends. From germline, CDR1 is SGHRS and CDR2 YFSETQ. The CDR3 runs 16 residues. CDR3 DNA: TGCGCCAGCAGTTACAACGGGGGTTTGACTAACTATGGCTACACCTTC. Protein product: CASSYNGGLTNYGYTF.

This chain connects TRBV9 to TRBJ2-5, with D perhaps TRBD2 (5 bases). The CDR3 consists of 16 residues. Germline CDR1 and CDR2: SGDLS and YYNGEE. The germline V and J ends were trimmed by 1 base and 2 bases, with 15 bases remaining between them. CDR3 DNA sequence: TGTGCCAGCAGCGTACGGAGAGAGGGAATACAAGAGACCCAGTACTTC. It encodes CASSVRREGIQETQYF.

This clone was seen once. The CDR3 DNA sequence: TGTGCCAGCAGCTTAGGTAGCCCCTACGAGCAGTACTTC. It translates to CASSLGSPYEQYF. The chain is built from TRBV13 and TRBJ2-7, with D unclear. Between the trimmed V and J ends, which lost 0 bases and 2 bases, there was a span of 5 bases. Germline CDR1 PRHDT, CDR2 FYEKMQ (reference sequence). CDR3 length: 13 amino acids. Using reference TRBV13 and TRBJ2-7 for the parts outside the CDR3, the full variable domain is AAGVIQSPRHLIKEKRETATLKCYPIPRHDTVYWYQQGPGQDPQFLISFYEKMQSDKGSIPDRFSAQQFSDYHSELNMSSLELGDSALYFCASSLGSPYEQYFGPGTRLTVT.

CDR3 bases: TGCGCCAGCAGCCAGAAGATGGGCATGAACACTGAAGCTTTCTTT. Protein: CASSQKMGMNTEAFF. This chain links TRBV4-3 with TRBJ1-1; no clear D. Trimming took off 3 bases at V and 0 bases at J, with 11 bases between the two ends. Per the germline V gene, CDR1 is LGHNA and CDR2 is YSLEER. The CDR3 sequence is 15 residues long.

With regard to this clone: Other DNA sequences from this sample encode an identical CDR3 as well. The chain couples TRBV5-1 to TRBJ2-7; TRBD1 matches 7 bases. CDR1 and CDR2 (germline): SGHRS, YFSETQ. Trimming removed 3 bases from V and 7 bases from J; junction bases left unmatched: 10. The length of the CDR3 is 14 residues. The CDR3: CASSSWTGVREQYF. The CDR3 region has the DNA TGCGCCAGCAGCTCGTGGACAGGAGTGAGGGAGCAGTACTTC.

This chain uses TRBV5-5 with TRBJ2-7; 7 nucleotides agree with TRBD1. V lost 0 bases, J lost 0 bases, and 3 bases stayed unmatched. Per germline, CDR1 SGHKS and CDR2 YYEKEE (reference sequence). The CDR3 contains 15 residues. CDR3 amino acids: CASSLGQGVSYEQYF. The DNA for the CDR3 is TGTGCCAGCAGCTTGGGACAGGGTGTCTCCTACGAGCAGTACTTC.

This chain connects TRBV27 to TRBJ2-3, with TRBD1 as a possible D gene (5 bases). The germline gives CDR1 MNHEY, CDR2 SMNVEV (reference sequence). There are 15 residues in the CDR3. The V gene lost 3 bases and the J gene lost 6 bases, with 16 bases spanning the gap. CDR3 protein: CASSFWAAAGDTQYF. The CDR3 DNA sequence: TGTGCCAGCAGTTTTTGGGCAGCCGCAGGGGATACGCAGTATTTT.